These 27 T cell receptor beta chains came from one sample sequenced in a study of sequential checkpoint blockade in melanoma. The assay was immunoSEQ multiplex PCR, and TCRdb's table has in-frame clones only and misses some. Of several thousand clones in the sample, under 80% are singletons; the top ten hold 50%. Treatment defined: randomized to nivolumab then ipilimumab (arm A) or the reverse (arm B). The sequences come from CD8+ T cells sorted from blood (inferred from file names), collected from a patient given nivolumab and ipilimumab in sequence. The receptors were gathered from a human patient with melanoma. Some clones in this sample may be carry-over from other donors' samples.

V usage is TRBV4-1 and J usage is TRBJ1-2; D is ambiguous. CDR1 and CDR2 (germline): MGHRA, YSYEKL. This CDR3 has 13 amino acids. V was pared by 1 base and J by 5 bases, with 8 bases between. CDR3: CASSQVSEYGYTF. As DNA, the CDR3 is TGCGCCAGCAGCCAAGTCTCAGAATATGGCTACACCTTC.

The CDR3: CASSEFTYNEQFF. The DNA of the CDR3 is TGTGCCAGCAGTGAGTTTACTTACAATGAGCAGTTCTTC. This chain links TRBV2 with TRBJ2-1; D remains ambiguous. CDR3 length equals 13 residues. Germline CDR1 reads SNHLY; CDR2 reads FYNNEI. V was shortened by 3 bases and J by 4 bases, with 7 bases between the two germline ends.

The V and J genes are TRBV2 and TRBJ2-7; 7 bases align to TRBD1. The germline CDR1 and CDR2 sequences are SNHLY and FYNNEI. V lost 4 bases and J lost 4; bases outside the gene matches: 7. CDR3 length: 14 residues. CDR3 region: CASSVRQGVYEQYF. CDR3 in DNA: TGTGCCAGCAGTGTCCGGCAGGGGGTTTACGAGCAGTACTTC.

The sample holds a few counts of this clone. The likely explanation is a read error, given a far larger clone one base away. Other nucleotide sequences in the sample specify the same CDR3. The chain recombines TRBV7-9 with TRBJ1-1, with D unclear. There are 19 residues in the CDR3. CDR1 and CDR2 (germline): SEHNR, FQNEAQ (reference sequence). V shed 5 bases and J shed 3 bases, with 28 bases lying between them. The CDR3 nucleotides read TGTGCCAGCAGCCCCGTAGCGGGTCGGGCCCCAGATACGCACACTGAAGCTTTCTTT. Encoded protein: CASSPVAGRAPDTHTEAFF.

The gene calls are TRBV27 and TRBJ1-2; a weak D match, TRBD1 (5 bases). CDR1 is MNHEY, CDR2 SMNVEV, per germline (reference sequence). V was cut by 3 bases and J by 5 bases, with 19 bases left in between. The CDR3 is made up of 16 amino acids. Here the CDR3 DNA reads TGTGCCAGCAGTTTTTCGGCTTCCGGCAGGGTTTATGGCTACACCTTC. Its translation is CASSFSASGRVYGYTF.

The rearrangement links TRBV9 to TRBJ2-6, with 9 bases aligning to TRBD1. The germline V gene has CDR1 SGDLS and CDR2 YYNGEE. The CDR3 consists of 17 residues. After removal of 3 bases from V and 4 bases from J, the junction contained 8 bases not matched to a gene. The DNA of the CDR3 is TGTGCCAGCAGCGAGAACACAGGGGGCGGAGGGGCCAACGTCCTGACTTTC. This sequence encodes CASSENTGGGGANVLTF.

This clone was counted only a few times. The chain joins TRBV6-6 to TRBJ1-2; D may be TRBD1 (6 bases). Trimming pared 5 bases from V and 5 bases from J, leaving 9 bases between. Looked up from germline, CDR1 is MNHNY and CDR2 is SVGAGI (reference sequence). The CDR3 has 12 amino acids. The CDR3 coding sequence is TGTGCCAGCAGTCCTACAGGGTATGGCTACACCTTC. Translation gives CASSPTGYGYTF.

The V gene is TRBV6-5, the J gene TRBJ2-7, with TRBD1 identical over 10 bases. The CDR3 consists of 14 residues. Looked up from germline, CDR1 is MNHEY and CDR2 is SVGAGI. With 5 bases clipped from V and 6 bases from J, the junction kept 7 bases outside the gene matches. CDR3 residues: CASSERGQGTEQYF. In nucleotides, the CDR3 is TGTGCCAGCAGTGAAAGGGGACAGGGGACCGAGCAGTACTTC.

The CDR3 DNA reads as TGTGCCAGCAGCGGGAACAGGGTCGCTAACTATGGCTACACCTTC. The encoded protein is CASSGNRVANYGYTF. The chain uses TRBV9 and TRBJ1-2; D is possibly TRBD1 (6 bases). Between the trimmed V and J ends, which lost 3 bases and 0 bases, there was a span of 12 bases. CDR3 length: 15 amino acids. Per the germline V gene, CDR1 is SGDLS and CDR2 is YYNGEE.

The chain links TRBV7-9 to TRBJ2-6, with D perhaps TRBD2 (5 bases). Per the germline V gene, CDR1 is SEHNR and CDR2 is FQNEAQ (reference sequence). V lost 1 base, J lost 1 base, and 8 bases lay in between. CDR3 length: 16 amino acids. CDR3 residues: CASSLDRGSGANVLTF. Here the CDR3 DNA reads TGTGCCAGCAGCTTAGATCGGGGTTCTGGGGCCAACGTCCTGACTTTC. Full variable domain (remainder filled in from reference TRBV7-9 and TRBJ2-6): DTGVSQNPRHKITKRGQNVTFRCDPISEHNRLYWYRQTLGQGPEFLTYFQNEAQLEKSRLLSDRFSAERPKGSFSTLEIQRTEQGDSAMYLCASSLDRGSGANVLTFGAGSRLTVL.

V and J are TRBV4-1 and TRBJ1-6; TRBD1 aligns across 7 bases. Per germline, CDR1 MGHRA and CDR2 YSYEKL. The CDR3 runs 16 residues. J gave up 7 bases and V 1 base, and 7 bases lay outside the gene matches. The CDR3 coding sequence is TGCGCCAGCAGCCAAGCCCGACAGGGTCGAAATTCACCCCTCCACTTT. Amino acids: CASSQARQGRNSPLHF.

The rearrangement joins TRBV13 to TRBJ1-2; TRBD1 aligns across 9 bases. This CDR3 has 14 residues. Germline lookup yields CDR1 PRHDT and CDR2 FYEKMQ (reference sequence). V was clipped by 5 bases and J by 2 bases; unmatched bases: 3. CDR3 sequence (DNA): TGTGCCAGCAGCCACAGGGGGCGAAACTATGGCTACACCTTC. This sequence encodes CASSHRGRNYGYTF.

The chain couples TRBV9 to TRBJ1-5, with TRBD1 matching over 7 bases. The CDR3 sequence is 14 residues long. Germline-derived CDR1 and CDR2 are SGDLS and YYNGEE. V gave up 7 bases and J gave up 4 bases; unmatched junction bases: 8. The DNA of the CDR3 is TGTGCCAGCGGGTCAGGGGGAGTTAATCAGCCCCAGCATTTT. Encoded protein: CASGSGGVNQPQHF.

The V call is TRBV11-3, the J call TRBJ2-7, with a weak D call TRBD2 (6 bases). Germline-derived CDR1 and CDR2 are SGHNT and YENEEA. Between the trimmed V and J ends, which lost 2 bases and 0 bases, there was a span of 11 bases. There are 15 residues in the CDR3. The CDR3 here is CASSLRGSSSYEQYF. The CDR3 DNA reads TGTGCCAGCAGCTTACGGGGGTCGAGCTCCTACGAGCAGTACTTC. The whole variable domain, filled in from reference TRBV11-3 and TRBJ2-7, reads EAGVVQSPRYKIIEKKQPVAFWCNPISGHNTLYWYLQNLGQGPELLIRYENEEAVDDSQLPKDRFSAERLKGVDSTLKIQPAELGDSAVYLCASSLRGSSSYEQYFGPGTRLTVT.

The V call is TRBV7-9, the J call TRBJ1-5; D perhaps matches TRBD1 (6 bases). This CDR3 spans 16 amino acids. Trimming took off 5 bases at V and 0 bases at J, with 14 bases between the two ends. CDR1 is SEHNR and CDR2 is FQNEAQ in the germline V gene (reference sequence). The chain's CDR3 is CASSPRTALSNQPQHF. Written as DNA, the CDR3 is TGTGCCAGCAGCCCACGGACAGCCCTTAGCAATCAGCCCCAGCATTTT.

This clone appeared once. This sequence joins TRBV7-9 and TRBJ2-7; 10 nucleotides align to TRBD2. The J segment lost 3 bases and the V segment lost 3 bases, leaving 2 bases of the junction unmatched. This CDR3 spans 14 amino acids. CDR1 is SEHNR, CDR2 FQNEAQ, per germline (reference sequence). Here the CDR3 reads CASSLGTSDYEQYF. DNA for the CDR3: TGTGCCAGCAGCTTGGGGACTAGCGACTACGAGCAGTACTTC.

The V and J genes are TRBV9 and TRBJ1-1, with D unresolved. CDR1 and CDR2 (germline): SGDLS, YYNGEE. V lost 3 bases, J lost 2 bases, and 8 bases lay in between. This CDR3 has 13 amino acids. CDR3 region: CASSAYQNTEAFF. The CDR3 DNA reads TGTGCCAGCAGCGCCTATCAAAACACTGAAGCTTTCTTT.

The chain is built from TRBV21-1 and TRBJ2-7; the table names TRBD1, a call not compared with the DNA. TRBV21-1 counts as a pseudogene. The CDR3 consists of 20 residues. The CDR3 DNA reads as TGTGCCAGCAGCAAAGCCCGACGGGACAGGGCTTCTCATACAATCTACGAGCAGTACTTC. Its protein is CASSKARRDRASHTIYEQYF.

The chain couples TRBV4-3 to TRBJ2-7; D is perhaps TRBD2 (7 bases). Germline V CDR1 and CDR2: LGHNA, YSLEER. This CDR3 region has 15 residues. V gave up 2 bases and J gave up 3 bases, with 14 bases separating them. CDR3 bases: TGCGCCAGCAGCCAAATACGGGGGGCCGGCTACGAGCAGTACTTC. Amino acid sequence: CASSQIRGAGYEQYF.

This chain connects TRBV11-2 to TRBJ1-4; D remains unclear. Germline CDR1 reads SGHAT; CDR2 reads FQNNGV. The V end lost 2 bases, the J end lost 6 bases, and 10 bases lay between the germline ends. CDR3 length: 14 amino acids. Here the CDR3 DNA reads TGTGCCAGCAGCTTACGGGGAGGGTATGAAAAACTGTTTTTT. Residues: CASSLRGGYEKLFF.

V usage is TRBV28 and J usage is TRBJ2-7; 7 nucleotides align to TRBD2. CDR3 length equals 16 residues. Germline trimming cut 6 bases from V and 2 bases from J; bases unmatched to any gene: 13. Per the germline V gene, CDR1 is MDHEN and CDR2 is SYDVKM. The CDR3 DNA reads as TGTGCCAGCAGCAGCCCTTTGACGGGGGGTGCCTACGAGCAGTACTTC. Its translation: CASSSPLTGGAYEQYF.

V usage is TRBV5-5 and J usage is TRBJ2-7; D is perhaps TRBD2 (6 bases). The CDR3 consists of 15 residues. The germline V gene encodes CDR1 SGHKS and CDR2 YYEKEE (reference sequence). Trimming took off 2 bases at V and 3 bases at J, with 15 bases between the two ends. The CDR3 spells CASSFRDWGDYEQYF. CDR3 sequence (DNA): TGTGCCAGCAGCTTTCGGGACTGGGGGGACTACGAGCAGTACTTC.

The chain's CDR3 is CASSGLSGNSPLHF. Written as DNA, the CDR3 is TGTGCCAGCAGCGGATTATCAGGGAATTCACCCCTCCACTTT. This chain joins TRBV7-9 and TRBJ1-6; D might be TRBD1 (5 bases). The CDR3 covers 14 residues. Germline V gene sequence: CDR1 SEHNR, CDR2 FQNEAQ (reference sequence). V was trimmed by 5 bases and J by 7 bases, leaving 12 bases between them.

The chain recombines TRBV6-5 with TRBJ1-4; 7 nucleotides align to TRBD1. Per the germline V gene, CDR1 is MNHEY and CDR2 is SVGAGI. Losses at the gene ends were 2 bases for V and 8 bases for J; bases not matched to a gene: 8. This CDR3 contains 15 residues. The CDR3 DNA reads as TGTGCCAGCAGTTACGCCGACAGGGTAGACGAAAAACTGTTTTTT. This translates into CASSYADRVDEKLFF.

V usage is TRBV18 and J usage is TRBJ1-1, with no clear D. CDR3 length: 14 residues. Germline assignment: CDR1 KGHSH and CDR2 LQKENI. The germline V and J ends were trimmed by 0 bases and 5 bases, with 10 bases remaining between them. CDR3 in amino acids: CASSPPRAGTEAFF. In DNA form, the CDR3 reads TGTGCCAGCTCACCACCGAGGGCTGGTACTGAAGCTTTCTTT.

The rearrangement uses TRBV29-1 and TRBJ1-2, with 7 positions matching TRBD1. V lost 7 bases and J lost 3; bases outside the gene matches: 8. CDR3 length: 13 residues. Germline-derived CDR1 and CDR2 are SQVTM and ANQGSEA. The CDR3 loop reads CSAPDRVDYGYTF. The CDR3 DNA is TGCAGCGCACCCGACAGGGTGGACTATGGCTACACCTTC. Full variable domain (missing parts from reference TRBV29-1 and TRBJ1-2): SAVISQKPSRDICQRGTSLTIQCQVDSQVTMMFWYRQQPGQSLTLIATANQGSEATYESGFVIDKFPISRPNLTFSTLTVSNMSPEDSSIYLCSAPDRVDYGYTFGSGTRLTVV.

The chain links TRBV28 to TRBJ2-7; D may be TRBD2 (5 bases). Trimming removed 5 bases from V and 7 bases from J, with 18 bases in between. This CDR3 comprises 14 residues. In germline, CDR1 is MDHEN, CDR2 SYDVKM. In DNA, the CDR3 is TGTGCCAGCAGTCAACCAGACTCGACGGGGGAGCAGTACTTC. Translation gives CASSQPDSTGEQYF.